This T cell receptor beta chain was profiled in a study of vaccination effects on CD4 cells after COVID-19. The overall study: Relative to the second dose, post-vaccine samples were obtained a median of 72 days later.

Findings of the study overall: Pronounced clonal contraction occurred in clones induced by infection and by vaccine late after vaccination.

Points on this clone: What it recognizes is unknown.

Only in-frame clones appear in the TCRdb table, and some are missing; sequencing was by immunoSEQ multiplex PCR. The table has almost 70,000 clones, around 69% seen once. Expansion with viral peptide pools was applied to antigen-specific CD4+ T cells by the ViraFEST assay prior to sequencing. Scientists isolated CD4+ T cells after a roughly ten-day culture period ended. Either the BNT162b2 or mRNA-1273 vaccine was given to participants in two doses. Each culture well received under 2.5 million PBMC. These cells were then cultured in IMDM with 9.5 to 10 IU/ml IL-2 and 10 ug/ml peptides. Half the medium was replaced with IL-2 medium on days 3 and 7. V was pared by 4 bases and J by 7 bases, with 11 bases between. CDR1 and CDR2 (germline): SQVTM, ANQGSEA. The CDR3 has 13 amino acids.

Source: CD4+ T cells from PBMCs cultured with HCoV-229E spike peptides, taken after COVID-19 vaccination. The chain is built from TRBV29-1 and TRBJ1-6; maybe TRBD1 (5 bases). This receptor was taken from a human donor who received a COVID-19 vaccine. The CDR3 sequence: CSVGRDQNSPLHF. The CDR3 DNA follows: TGCAGCGTTGGACGGGACCAGAATTCACCCCTCCACTTT.